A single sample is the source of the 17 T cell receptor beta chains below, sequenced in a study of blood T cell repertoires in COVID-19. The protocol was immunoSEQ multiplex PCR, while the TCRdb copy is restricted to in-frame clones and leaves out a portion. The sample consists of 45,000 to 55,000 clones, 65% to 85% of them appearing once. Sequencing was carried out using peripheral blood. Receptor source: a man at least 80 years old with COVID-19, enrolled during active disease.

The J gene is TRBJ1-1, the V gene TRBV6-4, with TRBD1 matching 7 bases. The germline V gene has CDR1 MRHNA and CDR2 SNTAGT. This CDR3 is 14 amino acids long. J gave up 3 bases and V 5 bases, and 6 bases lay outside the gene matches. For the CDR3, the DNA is TGTGCCAGCAGTCTCAGGGGGGAGGACACTGAAGCTTTCTTT. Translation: CASSLRGEDTEAFF.

The CDR3 sequence is CASSQDPGGTGNTIYF. The CDR3 coding sequence is TGTGCCAGCAGCCAAGACCCCGGCGGGACTGGAAACACCATATATTTT. This chain uses TRBV4-2 with TRBJ1-3; unclear D gene. Per the germline V gene, CDR1 is LGHNA and CDR2 is YNFKEQ. This CDR3 has 16 residues. Trimming pared 0 bases from V and 2 bases from J, leaving 11 bases between.

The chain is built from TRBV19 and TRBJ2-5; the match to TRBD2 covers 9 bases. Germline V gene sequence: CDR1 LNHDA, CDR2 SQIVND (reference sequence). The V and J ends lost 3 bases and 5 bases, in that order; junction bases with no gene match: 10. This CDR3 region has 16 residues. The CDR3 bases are TGTGCCAGTAGTATGCGGGCGGGAGGGCCCTCGGAGACCCAGTACTTC. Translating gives CASSMRAGGPSETQYF.

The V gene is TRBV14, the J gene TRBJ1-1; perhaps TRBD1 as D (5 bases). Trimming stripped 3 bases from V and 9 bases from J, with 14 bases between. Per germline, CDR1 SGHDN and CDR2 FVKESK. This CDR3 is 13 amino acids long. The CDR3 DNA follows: TGTGCCAGCAGCCAGGCCGGCGGGGGTAAAGCTTTCTTT. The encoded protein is CASSQAGGGKAFF.

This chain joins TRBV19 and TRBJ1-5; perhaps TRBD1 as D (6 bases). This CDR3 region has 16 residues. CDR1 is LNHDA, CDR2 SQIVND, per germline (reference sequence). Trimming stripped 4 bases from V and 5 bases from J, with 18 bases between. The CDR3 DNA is TGTGCCAGTAGTAAGTCTGGGGACACCTTGCATCAGCCCCAGCATTTT. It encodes CASSKSGDTLHQPQHF.

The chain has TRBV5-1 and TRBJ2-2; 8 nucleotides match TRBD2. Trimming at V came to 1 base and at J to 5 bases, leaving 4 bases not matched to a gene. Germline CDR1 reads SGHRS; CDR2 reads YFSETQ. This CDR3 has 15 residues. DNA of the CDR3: TGCGCCAGCAGCTTGAGGAGCGGGAGAACCGGGGAGCTGTTTTTT. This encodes CASSLRSGRTGELFF.

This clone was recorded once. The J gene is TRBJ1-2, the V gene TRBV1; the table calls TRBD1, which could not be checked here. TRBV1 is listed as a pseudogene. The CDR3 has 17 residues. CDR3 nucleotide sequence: TGCACCAGCAGCCAAGGGCGACAGGATAAGTATAACTATGGCTACACCTTC. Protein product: CTSSQGRQDKYNYGYTF.

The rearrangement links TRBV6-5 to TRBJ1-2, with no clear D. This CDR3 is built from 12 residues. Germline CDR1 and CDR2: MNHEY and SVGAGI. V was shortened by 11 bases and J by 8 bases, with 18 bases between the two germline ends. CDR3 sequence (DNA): TGTGCCTCCCATGCGGGCAGGAACGGCTACACCTTC. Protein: CASHAGRNGYTF.

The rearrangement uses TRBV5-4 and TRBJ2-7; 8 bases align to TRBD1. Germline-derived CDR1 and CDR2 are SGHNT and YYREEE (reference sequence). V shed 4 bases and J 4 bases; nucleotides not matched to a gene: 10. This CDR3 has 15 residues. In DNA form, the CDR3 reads TGTGCCAGCAGCATCGGACAGGGAGGAAGTTACGAGCAGTACTTC. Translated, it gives CASSIGQGGSYEQYF. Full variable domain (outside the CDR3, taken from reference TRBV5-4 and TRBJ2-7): ETGVTQSPTHLIKTRGQQVTLRCSSQSGHNTVSWYQQALGQGPQFIFQYYREEENGRGNFPPRFSGLQFPNYSSELNVNALELDDSALYLCASSIGQGGSYEQYFGPGTRLTVT.

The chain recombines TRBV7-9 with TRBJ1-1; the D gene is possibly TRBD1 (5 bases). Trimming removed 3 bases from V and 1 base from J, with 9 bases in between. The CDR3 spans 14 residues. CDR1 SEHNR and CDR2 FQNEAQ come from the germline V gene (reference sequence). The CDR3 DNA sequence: TGTGCCAGCAGCTTGCGGCAGGGGAACACTGAAGCTTTCTTT. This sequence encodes CASSLRQGNTEAFF.

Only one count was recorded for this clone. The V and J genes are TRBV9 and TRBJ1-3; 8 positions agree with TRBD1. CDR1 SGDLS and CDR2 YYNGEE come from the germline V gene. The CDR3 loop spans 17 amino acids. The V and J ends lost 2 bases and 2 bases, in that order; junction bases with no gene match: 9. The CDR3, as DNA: TGTGCCAGCAGCGTTAGGACAGGGTACCCGCCTGGAAACACCATATATTTT. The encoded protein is CASSVRTGYPPGNTIYF.

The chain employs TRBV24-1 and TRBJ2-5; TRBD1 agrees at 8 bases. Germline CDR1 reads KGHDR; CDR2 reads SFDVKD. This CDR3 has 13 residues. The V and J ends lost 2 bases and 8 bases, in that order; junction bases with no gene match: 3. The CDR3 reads CATSDSGTGTQYF. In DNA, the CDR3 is TGTGCCACCAGTGATTCCGGGACAGGTACCCAGTACTTC.

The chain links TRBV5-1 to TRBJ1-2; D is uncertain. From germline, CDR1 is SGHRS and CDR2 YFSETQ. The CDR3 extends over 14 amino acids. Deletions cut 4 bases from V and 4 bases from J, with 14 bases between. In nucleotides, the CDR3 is TGCGCCAGCAGCGAACCGGGGAGAAGCTATGGCTACACCTTC. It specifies CASSEPGRSYGYTF.

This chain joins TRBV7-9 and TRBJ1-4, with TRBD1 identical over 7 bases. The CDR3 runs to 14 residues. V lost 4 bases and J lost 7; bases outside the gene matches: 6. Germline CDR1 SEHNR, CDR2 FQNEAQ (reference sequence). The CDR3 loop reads CASSSQGLGEKLFF. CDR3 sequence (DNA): TGTGCCAGCAGCTCACAGGGGTTAGGTGAAAAACTGTTTTTT.

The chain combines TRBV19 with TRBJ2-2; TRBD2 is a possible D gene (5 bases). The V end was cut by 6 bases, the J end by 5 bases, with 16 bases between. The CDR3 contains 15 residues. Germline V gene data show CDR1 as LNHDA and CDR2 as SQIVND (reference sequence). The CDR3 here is CASRSDYHGTGELFF. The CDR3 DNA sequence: TGTGCCAGTAGATCAGACTATCACGGGACCGGGGAGCTGTTTTTT.

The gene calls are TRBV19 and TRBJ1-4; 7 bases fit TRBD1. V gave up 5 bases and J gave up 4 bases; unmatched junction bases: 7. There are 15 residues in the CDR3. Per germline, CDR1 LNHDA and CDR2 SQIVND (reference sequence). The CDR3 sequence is CASSAHTGDNEKLFF. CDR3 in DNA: TGTGCCAGTAGTGCACACACAGGGGATAATGAAAAACTGTTTTTT.

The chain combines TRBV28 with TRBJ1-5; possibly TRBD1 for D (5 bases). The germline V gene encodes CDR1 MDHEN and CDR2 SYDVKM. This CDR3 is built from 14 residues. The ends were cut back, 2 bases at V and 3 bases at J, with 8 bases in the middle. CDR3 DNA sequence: TGTGCCAGCAGTTTAAGACAGAACAATCAGCCCCAGCATTTT. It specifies CASSLRQNNQPQHF.